This T cell receptor (beta chain) was sequenced during a study of CD8 T cells in ankylosing spondylitis. TCRdb processed the 5' RACE reads anew with MiXCR; each CDR3 protein has one entry. The sample yields about 88,000 distinct CDR3 sequences, approximately 30% seen once. The specimen sequenced was blood, either unsorted or a sorted T cell fraction (not recorded which). The source of this sequence is a male donor with ankylosing spondylitis or in good health (not recorded which).

In DNA, the CDR3 is TGTGCCAGCACCATCTTGGGGGGTATGGGCAATCAGCCCCAGCATTTT. It specifies CASTILGGMGNQPQHF. The chain links TRBV28 to TRBJ1-5, with D tentatively TRBD1 (5 bases). The CDR3 covers 16 residues. V shed 7 bases and J shed 2 bases, with 18 bases lying between them. Germline V CDR1 and CDR2: MDHEN, SYDVKM.